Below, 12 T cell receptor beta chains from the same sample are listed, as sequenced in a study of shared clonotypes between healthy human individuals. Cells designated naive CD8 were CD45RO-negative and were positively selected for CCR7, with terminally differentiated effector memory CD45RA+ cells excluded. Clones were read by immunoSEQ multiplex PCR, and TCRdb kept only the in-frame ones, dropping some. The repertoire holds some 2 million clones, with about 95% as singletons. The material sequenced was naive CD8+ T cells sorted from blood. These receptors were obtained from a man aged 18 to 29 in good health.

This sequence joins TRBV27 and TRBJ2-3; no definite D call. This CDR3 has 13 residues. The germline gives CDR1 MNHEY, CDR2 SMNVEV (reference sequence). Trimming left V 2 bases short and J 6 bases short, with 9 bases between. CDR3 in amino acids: CASSLMVGDTQYF. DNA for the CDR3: TGTGCCAGCAGTTTAATGGTCGGGGATACGCAGTATTTT.

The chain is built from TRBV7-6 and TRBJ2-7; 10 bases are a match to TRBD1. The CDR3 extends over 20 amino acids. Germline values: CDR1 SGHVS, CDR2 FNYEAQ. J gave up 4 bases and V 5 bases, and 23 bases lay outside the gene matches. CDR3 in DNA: TGTGCCAGCAGCATCGGGACAGGGGTGGAGGAGAGCGTCCCGATATACGAGCAGTACTTC. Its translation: CASSIGTGVEESVPIYEQYF.

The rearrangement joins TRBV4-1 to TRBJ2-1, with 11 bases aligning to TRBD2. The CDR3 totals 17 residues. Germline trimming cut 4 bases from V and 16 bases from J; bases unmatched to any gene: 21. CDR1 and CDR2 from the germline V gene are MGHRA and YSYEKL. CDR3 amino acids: CASSLTPGLAVSAGDFF. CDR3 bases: TGCGCCAGCAGCCTTACCCCGGGACTAGCGGTGAGTGCGGGCGACTTCTTC.

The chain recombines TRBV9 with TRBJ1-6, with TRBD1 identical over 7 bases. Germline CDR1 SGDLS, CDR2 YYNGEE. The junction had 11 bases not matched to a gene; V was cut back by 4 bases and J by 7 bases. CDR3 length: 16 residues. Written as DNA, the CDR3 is TGTGCCAGCAGCCCAAGGACAGGAGGCCAAAATTCACCCCTCCACTTT. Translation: CASSPRTGGQNSPLHF.

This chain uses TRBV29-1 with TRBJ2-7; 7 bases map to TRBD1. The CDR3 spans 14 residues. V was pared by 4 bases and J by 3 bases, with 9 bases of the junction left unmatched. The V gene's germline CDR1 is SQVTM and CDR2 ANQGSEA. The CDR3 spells CSVAGTELLYEQYF. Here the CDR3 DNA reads TGCAGCGTTGCTGGGACAGAATTACTCTACGAGCAGTACTTC.

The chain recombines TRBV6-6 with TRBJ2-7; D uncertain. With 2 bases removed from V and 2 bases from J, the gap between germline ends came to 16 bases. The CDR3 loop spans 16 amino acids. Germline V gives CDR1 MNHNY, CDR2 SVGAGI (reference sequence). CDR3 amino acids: CASSYDSTTFPYEQYF. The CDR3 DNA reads TGTGCCAGCAGTTACGACTCCACGACTTTTCCCTACGAGCAGTACTTC.

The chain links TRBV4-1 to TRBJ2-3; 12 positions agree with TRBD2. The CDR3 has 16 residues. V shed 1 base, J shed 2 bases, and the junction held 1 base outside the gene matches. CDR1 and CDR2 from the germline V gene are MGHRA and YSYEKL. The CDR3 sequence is CASSQGLAGDTDTQYF. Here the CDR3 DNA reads TGCGCCAGCAGCCAAGGACTAGCGGGAGACACAGATACGCAGTATTTT.

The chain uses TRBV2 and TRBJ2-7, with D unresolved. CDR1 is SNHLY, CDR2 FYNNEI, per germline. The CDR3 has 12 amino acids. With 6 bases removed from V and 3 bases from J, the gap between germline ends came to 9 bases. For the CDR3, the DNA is TGTGCCAGCAGGGTAGCAAGCTACGAGCAGTACTTC. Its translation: CASRVASYEQYF.

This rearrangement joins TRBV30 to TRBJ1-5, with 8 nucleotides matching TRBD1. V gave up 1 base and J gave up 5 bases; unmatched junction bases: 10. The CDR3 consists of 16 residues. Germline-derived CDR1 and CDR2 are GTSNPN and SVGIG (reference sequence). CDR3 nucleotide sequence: TGTGCCTGGAGTGGGGATATGACAGGGGAGGATCAGCCCCAGCATTTT. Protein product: CAWSGDMTGEDQPQHF.

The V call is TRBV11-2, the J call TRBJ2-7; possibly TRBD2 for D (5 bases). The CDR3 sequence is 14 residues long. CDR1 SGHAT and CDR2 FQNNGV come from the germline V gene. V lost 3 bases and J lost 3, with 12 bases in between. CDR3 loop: CASSLLEGFYEQYF. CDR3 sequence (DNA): TGTGCCAGCAGCTTGCTAGAGGGATTCTACGAGCAGTACTTC.

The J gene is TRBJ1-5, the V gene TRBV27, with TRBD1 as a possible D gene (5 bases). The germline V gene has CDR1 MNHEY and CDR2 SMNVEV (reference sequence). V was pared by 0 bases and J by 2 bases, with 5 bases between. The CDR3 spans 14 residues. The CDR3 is CASSLSTGNQPQHF. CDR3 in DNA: TGTGCCAGCAGTTTATCGACAGGCAATCAGCCCCAGCATTTT.

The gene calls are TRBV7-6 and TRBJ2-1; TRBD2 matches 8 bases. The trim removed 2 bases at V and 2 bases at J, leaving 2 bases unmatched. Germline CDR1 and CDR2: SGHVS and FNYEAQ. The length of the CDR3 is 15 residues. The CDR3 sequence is CASSLPGGPYNEQFF. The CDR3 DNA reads TGTGCCAGCAGCTTACCGGGGGGGCCCTACAATGAGCAGTTCTTC.